The clone carrying this TCR beta chain was detected only a few times. As yet, its antigen is unknown. Primers for the PCR totalled 60 Vbeta and 13 Jbeta. Assay used: immunoSEQ multiplex PCR; TCRdb lists only in-frame clones, some missing. The data contain about 150,000 clones, around 79% of them singletons. This record belongs to a study of cytomegalovirus exposure and HLA in healthy donors. CDR3 size: 15 residues. Germline values: CDR1 SGHTA, CDR2 FQGNSA. With 3 bases clipped from V and 5 bases from J, the junction kept 2 bases outside the gene matches. Study results and limitations: Cytomegalovirus association was listed for 150 or so TCR beta chains. Reportedly, HLA-A and HLA-B alleles of most subjects were accurately predicted from TCR beta. The presence/absence work took it that sequencing depth was about the same across donors.

The sample comprised PBMCs. The sequence derives from a middle-aged man in good health and CMV-seropositive. This chain connects TRBV7-2 to TRBJ2-2; 11 nucleotides line up with TRBD2. The CDR3 nucleotides read TGTGCCAGCAGCTTCCGGACTAGCGGGACCGGGGAGCTGTTTTTT. Amino acid sequence: CASSFRTSGTGELFF.